This TCR beta chain was captured by sequencing in a study of identical twins. Study results and limitations: Abundant beta clonotypes from cord blood bore fewer insertions; memory repertoires lacked this pattern. Conclusions relied on cross-sectional statistical analysis, not following the same donors.

This clonotype was recorded a few times. Its specificity is unknown. A single record per CDR3 protein comes from TCRdb applying MiXCR to the 5' RACE reads. The data show about 240,000 distinct CDR3 sequences, about 10% seen once. V was pared by 6 bases and J by 4 bases, with 12 bases between. Germline V gene sequence: CDR1 MNHNS, CDR2 SASEGT. CDR3 length: 14 amino acids. The J gene is TRBJ2-2, the V gene TRBV6-1; maybe TRBD2 (6 bases). The origin of this receptor is a man aged 50-59 years in good health. Sequenced input: memory T cells sorted from blood. The CDR3, as DNA: TGTGCCAGCAGGGACTACCACGCCACCGGGGAGCTGTTTTTT. This translates into CASRDYHATGELFF.